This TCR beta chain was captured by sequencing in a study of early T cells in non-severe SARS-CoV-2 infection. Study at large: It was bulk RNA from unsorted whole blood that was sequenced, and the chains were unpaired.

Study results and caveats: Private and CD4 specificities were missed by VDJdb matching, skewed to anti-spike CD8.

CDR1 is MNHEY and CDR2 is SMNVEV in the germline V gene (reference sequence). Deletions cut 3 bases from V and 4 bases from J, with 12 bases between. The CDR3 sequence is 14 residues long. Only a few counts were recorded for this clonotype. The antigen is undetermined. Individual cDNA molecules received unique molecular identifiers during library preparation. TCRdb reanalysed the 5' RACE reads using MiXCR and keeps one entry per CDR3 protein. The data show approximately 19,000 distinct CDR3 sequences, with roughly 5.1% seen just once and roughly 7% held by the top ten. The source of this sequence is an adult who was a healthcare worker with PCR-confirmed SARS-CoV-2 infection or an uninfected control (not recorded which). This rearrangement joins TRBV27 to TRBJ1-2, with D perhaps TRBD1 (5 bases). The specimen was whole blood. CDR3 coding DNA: TGTGCCAGCAGTTTGGAAGGTGGGGGCTATGGCTACACCTTC. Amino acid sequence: CASSLEGGGYGYTF.